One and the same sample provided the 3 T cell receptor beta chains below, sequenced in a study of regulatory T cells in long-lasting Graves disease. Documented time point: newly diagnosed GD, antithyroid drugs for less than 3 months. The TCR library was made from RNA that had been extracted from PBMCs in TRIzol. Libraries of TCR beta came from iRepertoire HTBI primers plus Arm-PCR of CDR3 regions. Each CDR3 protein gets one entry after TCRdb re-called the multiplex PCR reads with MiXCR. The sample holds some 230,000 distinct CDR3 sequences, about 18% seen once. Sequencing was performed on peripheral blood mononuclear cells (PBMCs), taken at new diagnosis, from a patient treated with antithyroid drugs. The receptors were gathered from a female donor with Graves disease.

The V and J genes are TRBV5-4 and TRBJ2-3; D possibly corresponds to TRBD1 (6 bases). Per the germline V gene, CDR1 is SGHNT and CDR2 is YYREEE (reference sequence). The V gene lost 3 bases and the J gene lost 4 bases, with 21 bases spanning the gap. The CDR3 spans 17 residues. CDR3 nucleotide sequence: TGTGCCAGCAGCTCCACCCTCACAGGGTTGAGGCCAGATACGCAGTATTTT. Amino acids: CASSSTLTGLRPDTQYF.

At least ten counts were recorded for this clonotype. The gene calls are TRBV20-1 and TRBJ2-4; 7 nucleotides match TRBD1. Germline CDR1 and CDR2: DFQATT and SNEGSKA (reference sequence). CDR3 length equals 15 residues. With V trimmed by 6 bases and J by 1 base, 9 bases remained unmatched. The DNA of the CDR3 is TGCAGTGCGCCCGACAGGGCCCGGGCCAAAAACATTCAGTACTTC. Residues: CSAPDRARAKNIQYF.

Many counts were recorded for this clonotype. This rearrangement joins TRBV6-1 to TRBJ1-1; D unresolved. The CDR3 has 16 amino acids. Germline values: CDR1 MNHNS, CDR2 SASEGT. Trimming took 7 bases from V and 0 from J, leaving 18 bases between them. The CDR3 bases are TGTGCCAGCACCCGGTCCTTCTGGAACATGAACACTGAAGCTTTCTTT. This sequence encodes CASTRSFWNMNTEAFF.